A single sample is the source of the 29 T cell receptor beta chains below, sequenced in a study of shared clonotypes between healthy human individuals. TCRdb's table, derived via immunoSEQ multiplex PCR, lists solely in-frame clones and lacks some. The sample includes hundreds of thousands of clones, about two thirds of them seen just once. Material: memory CD4+ T cells sorted from blood. The subset denotes: CD45RA-negative fraction. Receptors were obtained from a woman under 40 in good health.

To note about this clone: An end of the junction differs from the germline gene, which may be a read error. This CDR3 reads CASSGLAGGSGEAQYF. CDR3 bases: TGTGCCAGTAGTGGGCTAGCGGGAGGGTCCGGAGAGGCCCAGTACTTC. V usage is TRBV19 and J usage is TRBJ2-5; 12 bases are a match to TRBD2. This CDR3 has 16 amino acids. The germline CDR1 and CDR2 sequences are LNHDA and SQIVND (reference sequence).

The rearrangement joins TRBV7-2 to TRBJ1-5; a weak D match, TRBD1 (5 bases). This CDR3 region has 14 residues. Per the germline V gene, CDR1 is SGHTA and CDR2 is FQGNSA. Trimming stripped 5 bases from V and 0 bases from J, with 8 bases between. As DNA, the CDR3 is TGTGCCAGCAGCACAGACAGTAGCAATCAGCCCCAGCATTTT. Encoded protein: CASSTDSSNQPQHF.

The chain is built from TRBV10-2 and TRBJ2-2; D not certain. Trimming took 2 bases from V and 5 from J, leaving 12 bases between them. Germline loops: CDR1 WSHSY, CDR2 SAAADI. CDR3 size: 15 residues. In DNA, the CDR3 is TGCGCCAGCAGTGAGACCGGACGGCTAACCGGGGAGCTGTTTTTT. Translating it yields CASSETGRLTGELFF.

This chain links TRBV25-1 with TRBJ1-3; D is undetermined. The V end was cut by 4 bases, the J end by 0 bases, with 7 bases between. There are 14 residues in the CDR3. Germline assignment: CDR1 MGHDK and CDR2 SYGVNS. CDR3 nucleotide sequence: TGTGCCAGCAGTGGCCCGAGCTCTGGAAACACCATATATTTT. This gives the protein CASSGPSSGNTIYF.

The gene calls are TRBV5-1 and TRBJ2-7; TRBD1 agrees at 8 bases. Trimming removed 4 bases from V and 3 bases from J; junction bases left unmatched: 9. The CDR3 is 15 amino acids. Germline values: CDR1 SGHRS, CDR2 YFSETQ. Written as DNA, the CDR3 is TGCGCCAGCAGCGTGACCGGGACAGGCGACTACGAGCAGTACTTC. As protein: CASSVTGTGDYEQYF.

V is TRBV19 and J is TRBJ2-6, with no clear D. This CDR3 has 15 amino acids. CDR1 and CDR2 from the germline V gene are LNHDA and SQIVND (reference sequence). V lost 7 bases to trimming and J lost 0 bases, with 10 bases between them. The CDR3 reads CASKGQSSGANVLTF. CDR3 nucleotides: TGTGCCAGTAAAGGTCAGAGCTCTGGGGCCAACGTCCTGACTTTC.

In its sample, this clone was seen a few times. This chain links TRBV2 with TRBJ1-5; D uncertain. This CDR3 region has 14 residues. Per germline, CDR1 SNHLY and CDR2 FYNNEI. Trimming removed 0 bases from V and 3 bases from J, with 6 bases in between. The CDR3 sequence is CASSEATANQPQHF. The CDR3 DNA is TGTGCCAGCAGTGAAGCAACGGCCAATCAGCCCCAGCATTTT.

This clone has only a few counts. The chain uses TRBV28 and TRBJ1-5; possible D gene TRBD1, 5 bases. The CDR3 totals 15 residues. V was shortened by 3 bases and J by 7 bases, with 16 bases between the two germline ends. The V gene's germline CDR1 is MDHEN and CDR2 SYDVKM. CDR3 sequence: CASSFLGALLQPQHF. CDR3 coding DNA: TGTGCCAGCAGTTTCTTAGGGGCGCTATTGCAGCCCCAGCATTTT.

V and J are TRBV18 and TRBJ2-7, with 10 bases identical to TRBD1. The germline V gene has CDR1 KGHSH and CDR2 LQKENI. J lost 2 bases, V lost 5 bases, and 6 bases had no gene match. The CDR3 loop spans 15 amino acids. CDR3 nucleotide sequence: TGTGCCAGCTCAATAGGGGGACAGGGGACCTACGAGCAGTACTTC. As protein: CASSIGGQGTYEQYF.

V gene TRBV11-2 combines with J gene TRBJ1-1; D unresolved. V was pared by 6 bases and J by 7 bases, with 9 bases between. This CDR3 has 11 amino acids. The germline V gene encodes CDR1 SGHAT and CDR2 FQNNGV. Written as DNA, the CDR3 is TGTGCCAGCAGAGAAAACTTTGAAGCTTTCTTT. Encoded protein: CASRENFEAFF.

The chain has TRBV29-1 and TRBJ2-5; D remains unclear. The V and J ends lost 6 bases and 0 bases respectively, with 11 bases between them. The CDR3 is 13 residues long. Germline V gene sequence: CDR1 SQVTM, CDR2 ANQGSEA. The CDR3 region is CSVGRSYQETQYF. The CDR3 DNA reads as TGCAGCGTCGGACGGTCGTACCAAGAGACCCAGTACTTC.

With regard to this clone: Other DNA sequences in the sample encode the same CDR3. This chain uses TRBV9 with TRBJ2-1; 11 nucleotides line up with TRBD2. Germline V gene lookup returns CDR1 SGDLS and CDR2 YYNGEE. V dropped 1 base and J dropped 6; count of bases not matched to a gene: 0. This CDR3 contains 14 residues. The CDR3 sequence: CASSVTSGSNEQFF. The DNA of the CDR3 is TGTGCCAGCAGCGTAACTAGCGGGAGCAATGAGCAGTTCTTC. The variable domain in full, with the rest retrieved from reference TRBV9 and TRBJ2-1, is DSGVTQTPKHLITATGQRVTLRCSPRSGDLSVYWYQQSLDQGLQFLIQYYNGEERAKGNILERFSAQQFPDLHSELNLSSLELGDSALYFCASSVTSGSNEQFFGPGTRLTVL.

Note on this clone: This probably arose from a read error, given a far larger clone one base away. The chain is built from TRBV6-4 and TRBJ2-7; 7 bases are shared with TRBD1. The V gene end was trimmed by 6 bases and the J gene end by 2 bases; junction bases not matched to a gene: 7. Looked up from germline, CDR1 is MRHNA and CDR2 is SNTAGT. The CDR3 totals 14 residues. The CDR3 reads CASSFTGDPYEQYF. DNA for the CDR3: TGTGCCAGCAGCTTCACAGGGGACCCCTACGAGCAGTACTTC.

The DNA of the CDR3 is TGCGCCAGCAGTCCCCTTTATTGCAATCAGCCCCAGCATTTT. This translates into CASSPLYCNQPQHF. The chain links TRBV23-1 to TRBJ1-5; D is undetermined. TRBV23-1 qualifies as an ORF whose function is uncertain. Deletions cut 4 bases from V and 2 bases from J, with 9 bases between. The CDR3 consists of 14 residues.

The chain joins TRBV28 to TRBJ2-2, with 13 bases fitting TRBD2. Germline V gives CDR1 MDHEN, CDR2 SYDVKM. The CDR3 spans 18 residues. Germline trimming cut 4 bases from V and 6 bases from J; bases unmatched to any gene: 11. CDR3 sequence: CASSSRTSGRVYAGELFF. CDR3 bases: TGTGCCAGCAGTTCACGGACTAGCGGGAGAGTGTACGCCGGGGAGCTGTTTTTT.

This clone was detected a few times. Here the CDR3 DNA reads TGTGCCAGCAGCCAGAGACAGGTCGCCTACAATGAGCAGTTCTTC. This encodes CASSQRQVAYNEQFF. The chain links TRBV28 to TRBJ2-1; a weak D match, TRBD1 (6 bases). The ends were cut back, 6 bases at V and 2 bases at J, with 14 bases in the middle. The CDR3 is 15 residues long. Germline CDR1 and CDR2: MDHEN and SYDVKM. Combining the CDR3 with reference TRBV28 and TRBJ2-1 gives the whole variable domain DVKVTQSSRYLVKRTGEKVFLECVQDMDHENMFWYRQDPGLGLRLIYFSYDVKMKEKGDIPEGYSVSREKKERFSLILESASTNQTSMYLCASSQRQVAYNEQFFGPGTRLTVL.

The chain couples TRBV6-5 to TRBJ1-5; 7 bases agree with TRBD1. The CDR3 has 15 amino acids. The germline gives CDR1 MNHEY, CDR2 SVGAGI. V shed 0 bases, J shed 9 bases, and the junction held 8 bases outside the gene matches. The CDR3 nucleotides read TGTGCCAGCAGTTACTCGAAGCCAGGGGGTGCGCCCCAGCATTTT. Its protein product is CASSYSKPGGAPQHF.

The chain uses TRBV10-3 and TRBJ2-1; the D call may be TRBD1 or TRBD2 (6 bases each). The CDR3 covers 14 residues. From germline, CDR1 is ENHRY and CDR2 SYGVKD. V lost 1 base and J 10 bases, leaving 14 bases between the germline ends. This chain's CDR3 is CAISELEGGTEQFF. The CDR3 bases are TGTGCCATCAGTGAGTTGGAGGGCGGGACAGAGCAGTTCTTC.

This chain connects TRBV7-9 to TRBJ2-1, with D perhaps TRBD1 or TRBD2 (7 bases each). Looked up from germline, CDR1 is SEHNR and CDR2 is FQNEAQ (reference sequence). The CDR3 is 14 amino acids. V lost 2 bases and J lost 11, with 16 bases in between. DNA of the CDR3: TGTGCCAGCAGCTTAAAGGGAGGGGGCGGTAAGCAGTTCTTC. Translating gives CASSLKGGGGKQFF.

This clone was seen once. This CDR3 is also generated by other DNA sequences in the sample. This chain links TRBV11-3 with TRBJ2-7, with D perhaps matching TRBD1 (7 bases). V lost 5 bases to trimming and J lost 1 base, with 12 bases between them. Per the germline V gene, CDR1 is SGHNT and CDR2 is YENEEA. The CDR3 is 14 residues long. The CDR3 loop is CASSPRDSSYEQYF. DNA for the CDR3: TGTGCCAGCAGCCCGCGGGACAGTTCCTACGAGCAGTACTTC.

The V gene is TRBV4-2, the J gene TRBJ2-5; D tentatively fits TRBD1 or TRBD2 (5 bases each). This CDR3 comprises 14 residues. In germline, CDR1 is LGHNA, CDR2 YNFKEQ. Trimming shortened V by 4 bases and J by 4 bases, and 13 bases separated the two germline ends. CDR3 in DNA: TGTGCCAGCAGCCCGCTGGGGGTCGGAGAGACCCAGTACTTC. It encodes CASSPLGVGETQYF.

V and J are TRBV6-5 and TRBJ1-3; D is undetermined. The CDR3 has 14 amino acids. V dropped 6 bases and J dropped 1 base, with 10 bases sitting between them. From germline, CDR1 is MNHEY and CDR2 SVGAGI. CDR3 protein: CASSPGLSGNTIYF. The CDR3 bases are TGTGCCAGCAGCCCCGGACTGTCTGGAAACACCATATATTTT.

The V call is TRBV6-5, the J call TRBJ1-4; D gene ambiguous. Germline CDR1 MNHEY, CDR2 SVGAGI. CDR3 length equals 14 residues. The ends were cut back, 2 bases at V and 4 bases at J, with 8 bases in the middle. CDR3: CASSYGRVNEKLFF. The CDR3 nucleotides read TGTGCCAGCAGTTACGGCAGAGTTAATGAAAAACTGTTTTTT.

The V and J genes are TRBV6-4 and TRBJ1-1; D not certain. Trimming removed 3 bases from V and 4 bases from J, with 9 bases in between. The CDR3 runs to 13 residues. Germline V gives CDR1 MRHNA, CDR2 SNTAGT. CDR3 in DNA: TGTGCCAGCAGTGAACAAGCTGGCACTGAAGCTTTCTTT. This sequence encodes CASSEQAGTEAFF.

The chain recombines TRBV6-1 with TRBJ2-3, with D maybe TRBD2 (5 bases). Trimming removed 6 bases at V and 2 bases at J, with 15 bases between. The CDR3 runs 15 residues. Germline lookup yields CDR1 MNHNS and CDR2 SASEGT. The CDR3 nucleotides read TGTGCCAGCAGCCGCGGGCATGACTACACAGATACGCAGTATTTT. Translating gives CASSRGHDYTDTQYF.

The V and J genes are TRBV19 and TRBJ1-2, with D tentatively TRBD1 (5 bases). The CDR3 contains 15 residues. The V gene's germline CDR1 is LNHDA and CDR2 SQIVND (reference sequence). V was shortened by 6 bases and J by 4 bases, with 18 bases between the two germline ends. CDR3 in DNA: TGTGCCAGTAGAAAGGGACGGCGAGTCGGCTATGGCTACACCTTC. This translates into CASRKGRRVGYGYTF.

V gene TRBV6-6 combines with J gene TRBJ2-3; D unresolved. V shed 4 bases and J shed 0 bases, with 8 bases lying between them. This CDR3 region has 14 residues. Germline CDR1 MNHNY, CDR2 SVGAGI (reference sequence). The CDR3, as DNA: TGTGCCAGCAGTTCCGTCGGCAGCACAGATACGCAGTATTTT. Encoded protein: CASSSVGSTDTQYF.

The rearrangement joins TRBV5-1 to TRBJ1-2; no reliable D call. V gave up 1 base and J gave up 0 bases, with 10 bases separating them. The germline V gene encodes CDR1 SGHRS and CDR2 YFSETQ. There are 15 residues in the CDR3. The CDR3 region has the DNA TGCGCCAGCAGCTTGTCGGCAGCGCCTAACTATGGCTACACCTTC. This translates into CASSLSAAPNYGYTF.

The CDR3 spells CASSSGLAGEQYF. The CDR3 DNA reads as TGCGCCAGCAGCTCGGGACTAGCGGGTGAGCAGTACTTC. V gene TRBV5-1 combines with J gene TRBJ2-7, with 12 bases fitting TRBD2. Germline V gene lookup returns CDR1 SGHRS and CDR2 YFSETQ. The CDR3 has 13 residues. V shed 3 bases, J shed 7 bases, and the junction held 2 bases outside the gene matches.